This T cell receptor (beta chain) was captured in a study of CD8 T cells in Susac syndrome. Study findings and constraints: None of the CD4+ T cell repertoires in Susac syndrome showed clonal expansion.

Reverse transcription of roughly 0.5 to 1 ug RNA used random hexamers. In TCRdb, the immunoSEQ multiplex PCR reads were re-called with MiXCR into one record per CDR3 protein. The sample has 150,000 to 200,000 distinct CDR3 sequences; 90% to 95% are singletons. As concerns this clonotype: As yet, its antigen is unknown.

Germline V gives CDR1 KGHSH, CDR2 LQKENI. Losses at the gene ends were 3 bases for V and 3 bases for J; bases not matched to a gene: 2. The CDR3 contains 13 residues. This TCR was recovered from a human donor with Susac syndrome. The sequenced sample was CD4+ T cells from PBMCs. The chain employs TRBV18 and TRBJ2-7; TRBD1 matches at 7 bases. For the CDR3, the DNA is TGTGCCAGCTCACCCGGGACAGACTACGAGCAGTACTTC. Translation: CASSPGTDYEQYF.